This T cell receptor (beta chain) was documented in a study of glioma-infiltrating T cells after dendritic cell vaccination. Only in-frame clones appear in the TCRdb table, and some are missing; sequencing was by immunoSEQ multiplex PCR. This table has approximately 60,000 clones, around nine tenths appearing once. Time point reported: after dendritic cell vaccination, including at tumor progression/relapse. This TCR was sampled from a human donor with glioblastoma. Material: blood, obtained after dendritic cell vaccination.

The CDR3 sequence is CASSVVAGGVGNPQYF. The CDR3 region has the DNA TGTGCCAGCAGCGTAGTAGCGGGGGGCGTGGGGAATCCGCAGTATTTT. The genes are TRBV9 and TRBJ2-3; 10 bases match TRBD2. After removal of 0 bases from V and 10 bases from J, the junction contained 11 bases not matched to a gene. Germline lookup yields CDR1 SGDLS and CDR2 YYNGEE. The CDR3 extends over 16 amino acids.